The T cell receptor (beta chain) under discussion was sequenced for a study of blood T cells in healthy people across ages (dated by TCRdb to between 2014 and 2017). Concerning the study at large: In model experiments, template switching captured roughly one uniquely barcoded TCR beta cDNA molecule for every two T cells. Donors were grouped into four age groups: young (average about 15 years), middle-aged (around 39), aged (roughly 67) and long-lived (just over 80). The study analyzed two additional independent replicas of 1 million unique cDNA reads from the same blood draw for two donors, one aged 18 to 29 and one aged 80 or older. To track age-related changes in TCR beta repertoire diversity, the study relied on deep sequencing normalized with unique cDNA molecular identifiers. To avoid experimental bias, donors of different ages were randomly spread across the sequencing lanes.

Systemically healthy Caucasian individuals from Russia, 35 to 40 in total and aged about 6 to 95 years, were included as donors. Approximately 9.3 milliliters of peripheral blood were drawn from each donor into EDTA-treated Vacutainer tubes. PBMCs were isolated by Ficoll-Paque density-gradient centrifugation, with at least 6 million obtained per sample. Trizol reagent was used to extract total RNA from the PBMCs, yielding at least 5.5 micrograms per sample. Naive CD45RAhigh/CD27high T cell percentages were measured by flow cytometry on a PBMC aliquot from every donor. Library prep was done by 5' RACE. TCRdb records Illumina HiSeq 2500 as the sequencer. A second PCR of about 6 to 12 cycles was run with a J-beta primer mix and a sample-barcoded 5' primer. A unique molecular identifier was introduced onto each TCR beta cDNA molecule by a template-switch 5' adaptor carrying 12 random nucleotides. At least 3 million CDR3-containing paired-end reads were obtained from each sample. First-strand cDNA was synthesized from all RNA with the Mint cDNA synthesis kit, primed by a TRBC-specific oligonucleotide. Following uracil-DNA glycosylase treatment, a first 18-cycle PCR with universal primers M1SS and BC2_uni_R was performed on all cDNA. As for the authors' bioinformatics: For normalization, 1 million high-quality reads were randomly selected from each sample, with every read carrying a distinct molecular identifier. Reads with shared molecular identifiers were discarded instead of being binned into consensus sequences. MiTCR, with a Q25 quality threshold and the strictest error-elimination algorithm, was used for CDR3 identification, clonotype clustering and error correction. Lower-bound total TCR beta diversity was estimated with a nonparametric unseen species model using Euler transformation. TCRdb passed the public sequencing reads through fastp at Q25 and MiXCR, retaining productive beta sequences. All rows with the same CDR3 protein become a single entry with the most common DNA and genes. Clone size and V and J calls follow TCRdb, not the original study. The sample has 600,000 or so distinct CDR3 sequences on record, around 50% of them singletons. Jointly, the top ten make up around 23% of the sample.

The CDR3 spans 12 residues, from the cysteine through the phenylalanine. Only CDR3 DNA is held: 36 bases, read in frame from base 1. Trimming costs V 5 bases and J 7 bases, and their ends lie 10 bases apart. In its sample, this clonotype was seen a few times. What antigen it recognizes has not been identified. Per-nucleotide qualities are absent, and no much larger clonotype sits a single base away. The paper's findings and limits, for the study overall: Observed TCR beta diversity correlated strongly with the percentage of naive T cells measured by flow cytometry. Total diversity estimates from one million sequenced T cells were considered lower bounds and underestimates. Compared with the aged group, the long-lived group had more naive CD4+ T cells, fewer expanded clones and increased TCR diversity, suggesting age selection. Because donor CMV infection status was unknown, age-related changes in expanded clonotypes were potentially confounded. Bulk unsorted PBMC profiling prevented conclusive comparison of naive and antigen-experienced compartments. Observed TCR beta diversity per million T cells fell roughly linearly with age, and a significant reduction was already apparent by age roughly 40.

This chain joins TRBV12-3 or TRBV12-4 to TRBJ2-3, with the D gene uncertain. The sequence came from a man older than 75 in good health. What was sequenced was blood. The nucleotides are TGTGCCAGCAGTCCCTATATAAATACGCAGTATTTT. This translates into CASSPYINTQYF.